One sample yielded the 23 T cell receptor beta chains listed below, sequenced in a study of cytomegalovirus exposure and HLA in healthy donors. Primers: 60 Vbeta forward and 13 Jbeta reverse. Data came from immunoSEQ multiplex PCR; TCRdb stores just in-frame clones and leaves some out. The sample includes 150,000 to 200,000 clones, 81% seen only once; the top ten take approximately 2%. Sequencing used PBMCs. All receptors come from a woman between 18 and 30 years old in good health and CMV-seronegative.

This chain links TRBV9 with TRBJ2-1, with 8 bases aligning to TRBD2. CDR3 size: 14 residues. The ends lost 3 bases at V and 6 bases at J; junction bases unmatched: 5. Germline V gives CDR1 SGDLS, CDR2 YYNGEE. CDR3 bases: TGTGCCAGCAGCGGTAGGACTAGCTCCAATGAGCAGTTCTTC. Translated, it gives CASSGRTSSNEQFF.

The chain couples TRBV6-5 to TRBJ2-2, with D unresolved. The CDR3 has 16 residues. Germline V gives CDR1 MNHEY, CDR2 SVGAGI. Trimming left V 0 bases short and J 1 base short, with 9 bases between. CDR3 sequence (DNA): TGTGCCAGCAGTTACTCAACAATTAAGAACACCGGGGAGCTGTTTTTT. It yields the protein CASSYSTIKNTGELFF.

The DNA for the CDR3 is TGTGCCAGCTCCCAAACCGGGACAGGGGGTCCTTTGGGACTATATGGCTACACCTTC. The encoded protein is CASSQTGTGGPLGLYGYTF. The V call is TRBV18, the J call TRBJ1-2; 11 bases are shared with TRBD1. Germline trimming cut 6 bases from V and 5 bases from J; bases unmatched to any gene: 20. The germline V gene has CDR1 KGHSH and CDR2 LQKENI. The CDR3 length is 19 residues.

The chain has TRBV28 and TRBJ2-3; TRBD2 aligns across 9 bases. Germline-derived CDR1 and CDR2 are MDHEN and SYDVKM. The junction had 5 bases not matched to a gene; V was cut back by 5 bases and J by 2 bases. The CDR3 runs 15 residues. CDR3 sequence reads: CASSSTSGSTDTQYF. The CDR3 region has the DNA TGTGCCAGCAGTAGTACTAGCGGGTCCACAGATACGCAGTATTTT.

The chain links TRBV11-2 to TRBJ2-1; weak D call: TRBD2 (6 bases). There are 18 residues in the CDR3. Germline V gives CDR1 SGHAT, CDR2 FQNNGV. Trimming took 2 bases from V and 0 from J, leaving 17 bases between them. The CDR3 sequence is CASSLRISGKSSYNEQFF. CDR3 nucleotide sequence: TGTGCCAGCAGCTTAAGAATTAGCGGTAAGAGCTCCTACAATGAGCAGTTCTTC.

The V and J genes are TRBV4-1 and TRBJ2-2; 8 nucleotides line up with TRBD2. Trimming at V came to 7 bases and at J to 6 bases, leaving 10 bases not matched to a gene. The germline V gene has CDR1 MGHRA and CDR2 YSYEKL. This CDR3 has 15 amino acids. As DNA, the CDR3 is TGCGCCAGCAAAGGGAGCGGGGGCCTGGCCGGGGAGCTGTTTTTT. Translation: CASKGSGGLAGELFF.

Only one count was recorded for this clone. V usage is TRBV6-5 and J usage is TRBJ1-6; 8 nucleotides match TRBD1. The CDR3 is 15 amino acids. V was clipped by 1 base and J by 9 bases; unmatched bases: 5. From germline, CDR1 is MNHEY and CDR2 SVGAGI. DNA of the CDR3: TGTGCCAGCAGTTACTTTCCAGGGGGCGGTTCACCCCTCCACTTT. Amino acid sequence: CASSYFPGGGSPLHF.

This chain uses TRBV6-1 with TRBJ2-5; perhaps TRBD2 as D (7 bases). The J call may be mistaken, given a closer DNA end match to TRBJ2-7. The CDR3 loop spans 16 amino acids. Germline V gives CDR1 MNHNS, CDR2 SASEGT. The CDR3 protein is CASSERRGGGSYEQYF. The CDR3, as DNA: TGTGCCAGCAGTGAAAGACGGGGAGGGGGTTCCTACGAGCAGTACTTC.

This clone showed up just once. The CDR3 protein is CASSGGTGQLYEQYF. The DNA of the CDR3 is TGCGCCAGCAGCGGGGGAACAGGACAGCTCTACGAGCAGTACTTC. This rearrangement joins TRBV5-1 to TRBJ2-7, with TRBD1 as a possible D gene (6 bases). CDR3 size: 15 residues. Germline-derived CDR1 and CDR2 are SGHRS and YFSETQ. Trimming took 4 bases from V and 3 from J, leaving 17 bases between them.

The chain is built from TRBV20-1 and TRBJ2-1; weak D call: TRBD1 (6 bases). V was shortened by 1 base and J by 12 bases, with 10 bases between the two germline ends. This CDR3 is 11 amino acids long. In germline, CDR1 is DFQATT, CDR2 SNEGSKA (reference sequence). In DNA form, the CDR3 reads TGCAGTGCTAGAGCACAACAGGGGCAGTTCTTC. This encodes CSARAQQGQFF.

This chain uses TRBV6-1 with TRBJ2-5, with 14 nucleotides matching TRBD2. Gene TRBJ2-7 matches the end of the DNA better, so the J call may be wrong. The CDR3 covers 15 residues. Germline CDR1 reads MNHNS; CDR2 reads SASEGT. CDR3 residues: CASSGGTSGSYEQYF. CDR3 nucleotide sequence: TGTGCCAGCAGTGGAGGGACTAGCGGGAGTTACGAGCAGTACTTC.

The V and J genes are TRBV6-5 and TRBJ1-6, with TRBD1 identical over 7 bases. CDR3 length: 14 amino acids. Germline loops: CDR1 MNHEY, CDR2 SVGAGI. V was clipped by 5 bases and J by 10 bases; unmatched bases: 8. The CDR3 region has the DNA TGTGCCAGCAGTCGACAGGGATCGAAGTCACCCCTCCACTTT. This codes for CASSRQGSKSPLHF.

The gene calls are TRBV10-3 and TRBJ2-2, with D unclear. Germline V gene lookup returns CDR1 ENHRY and CDR2 SYGVKD. This CDR3 is 13 amino acids long. Trimming took off 4 bases at V and 2 bases at J, with 5 bases between the two ends. CDR3 region: CAISGGNTGELFF. For the CDR3, the DNA is TGTGCCATCAGTGGCGGTAACACCGGGGAGCTGTTTTTT.

This clone has more than one count but fewer than ten. This chain connects TRBV11-2 to TRBJ1-2, with D unresolved. This CDR3 contains 15 residues. With 5 bases removed from V and 8 bases from J, the gap between germline ends came to 21 bases. Germline V gene data show CDR1 as SGHAT and CDR2 as FQNNGV. In DNA form, the CDR3 reads TGTGCCAGCAGCACTAGCGGGTTGCAAGAAGGAGGCTACACCTTC. Amino acid sequence: CASSTSGLQEGGYTF.

The chain carries TRBV6-5 and TRBJ1-2; 7 nucleotides agree with TRBD1. CDR3 length equals 12 residues. Trimming took 6 bases from V and 5 from J; bases not matched to a gene: 3. Germline V gene data show CDR1 as MNHEY and CDR2 as SVGAGI. Here the CDR3 DNA reads TGTGCCAGCAGGGGACAGCCTTATGGCTACACCTTC. The encoded protein is CASRGQPYGYTF.

The chain employs TRBV5-6 and TRBJ2-2; 8 bases align to TRBD1. The CDR3 loop spans 15 amino acids. In germline, CDR1 is SGHDT, CDR2 YYEEEE. With V trimmed by 4 bases and J by 3 bases, 5 bases remained unmatched. The CDR3 DNA follows: TGTGCCAGCAGCCGCCGGGACAGGTACACCGGGGAGCTGTTTTTT. Encoded protein: CASSRRDRYTGELFF.

V usage is TRBV7-8 and J usage is TRBJ2-5; D perhaps matches TRBD2 (6 bases). The CDR3 length is 16 residues. Germline V CDR1 and CDR2: SGHVS, FQNEAQ. Trimming stripped 2 bases from V and 4 bases from J, with 17 bases between. In DNA, the CDR3 is TGTGCCAGCAGCTTAACCACAGGTGGAGGGAGAGAGACCCAGTACTTC. It is translated as CASSLTTGGGRETQYF.

The chain recombines TRBV6-5 with TRBJ1-5, with a weak D call TRBD1 (6 bases). CDR1 is MNHEY and CDR2 is SVGAGI in the germline V gene. The germline V and J ends were trimmed by 6 bases and 4 bases, with 13 bases remaining between them. This CDR3 comprises 14 residues. CDR3 coding DNA: TGTGCCAGCAGCTCCGGACAGCTAAATCAGCCCCAGCATTTT. It is translated as CASSSGQLNQPQHF.

V is TRBV19 and J is TRBJ1-3, with D perhaps TRBD1 (6 bases). Trimming removed 4 bases at V and 4 bases at J, with 14 bases between. The CDR3 runs to 15 residues. In germline, CDR1 is LNHDA, CDR2 SQIVND (reference sequence). The CDR3 protein is CASSTGTSAGNTIYF. CDR3 sequence (DNA): TGTGCCAGTAGTACCGGGACATCGGCCGGAAACACCATATATTTT.

This chain connects TRBV6-5 to TRBJ2-3; perhaps TRBD1 as D (6 bases). CDR3 length: 14 residues. V was cut by 5 bases and J by 3 bases, with 12 bases left in between. Germline V gene sequence: CDR1 MNHEY, CDR2 SVGAGI. The CDR3 sequence: CASSNYRATDTQYF. The DNA for the CDR3 is TGTGCCAGCAGTAACTACAGGGCGACAGATACGCAGTATTTT.

This chain links TRBV29-1 with TRBJ2-3; D perhaps matches TRBD1 (6 bases). V was shortened by 5 bases and J by 4 bases, with 13 bases between the two germline ends. This CDR3 has 13 residues. Per the germline V gene, CDR1 is SQVTM and CDR2 is ANQGSEA. For the CDR3, the DNA is TGCAGCGTTCGGCAGGGGAGAGCAGATACGCAGTATTTT. It is translated as CSVRQGRADTQYF.

This clone was picked up a small number of times. Other DNA sequences from this sample encode an identical CDR3 as well. This rearrangement joins TRBV6-5 to TRBJ1-1; the D gene is possibly TRBD1 (5 bases). The CDR3 spans 13 residues. Germline CDR1 is MNHEY and CDR2 is SVGAGI. V gave up 0 bases and J gave up 4 bases, with 6 bases separating them. The CDR3 bases are TGTGCCAGCAGTTACTCGGGGGGCACTGAAGCTTTCTTT. The encoded protein is CASSYSGGTEAFF.

The chain recombines TRBV27 with TRBJ2-3; 8 bases are a match to TRBD2. The CDR3 has 19 amino acids. CDR1 MNHEY and CDR2 SMNVEV come from the germline V gene (reference sequence). Trimming took 6 bases from V and 4 from J; bases not matched to a gene: 21. The CDR3 nucleotides are TGTGCCAGCAGCCCGTTCGATAGCGGGGAAAGCTACCGCGCAGATACGCAGTATTTT. The encoded protein is CASSPFDSGESYRADTQYF.